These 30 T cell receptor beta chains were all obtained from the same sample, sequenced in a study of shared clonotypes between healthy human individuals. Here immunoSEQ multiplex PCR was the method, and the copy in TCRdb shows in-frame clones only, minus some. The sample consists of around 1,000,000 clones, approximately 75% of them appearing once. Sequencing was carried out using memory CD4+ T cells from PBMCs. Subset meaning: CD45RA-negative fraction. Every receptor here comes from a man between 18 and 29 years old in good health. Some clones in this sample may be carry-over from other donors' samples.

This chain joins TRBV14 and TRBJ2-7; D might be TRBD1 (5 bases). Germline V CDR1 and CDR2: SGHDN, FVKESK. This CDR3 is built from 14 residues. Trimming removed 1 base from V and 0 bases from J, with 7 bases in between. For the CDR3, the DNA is TGTGCCAGCAGCCAAGGCAGGGCCTCCTACGAGCAGTACTTC. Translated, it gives CASSQGRASYEQYF.

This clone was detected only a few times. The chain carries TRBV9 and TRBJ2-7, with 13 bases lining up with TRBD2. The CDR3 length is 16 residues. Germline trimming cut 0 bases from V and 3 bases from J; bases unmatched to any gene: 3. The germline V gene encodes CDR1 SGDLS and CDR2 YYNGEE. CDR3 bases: TGTGCCAGCAGCGTAGCCGGGACTAGCGGGATCTACGAGCAGTACTTC. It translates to CASSVAGTSGIYEQYF. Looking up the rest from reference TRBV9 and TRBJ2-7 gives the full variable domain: DSGVTQTPKHLITATGQRVTLRCSPRSGDLSVYWYQQSLDQGLQFLIQYYNGEERAKGNILERFSAQQFPDLHSELNLSSLELGDSALYFCASSVAGTSGIYEQYFGPGTRLTVT.

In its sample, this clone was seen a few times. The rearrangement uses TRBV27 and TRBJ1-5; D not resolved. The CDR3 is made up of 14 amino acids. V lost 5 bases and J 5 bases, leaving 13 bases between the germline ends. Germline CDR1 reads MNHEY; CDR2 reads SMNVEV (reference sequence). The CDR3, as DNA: TGTGCCAGCAGTCTCCGACCGGGCTATCAGCCCCAGCATTTT. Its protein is CASSLRPGYQPQHF.

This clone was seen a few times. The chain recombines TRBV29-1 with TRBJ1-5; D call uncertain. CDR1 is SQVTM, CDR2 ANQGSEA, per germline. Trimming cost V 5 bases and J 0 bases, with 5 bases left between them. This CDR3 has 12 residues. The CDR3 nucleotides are TGCAGCGTTCAAATTAGCAATCAGCCCCAGCATTTT. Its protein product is CSVQISNQPQHF.

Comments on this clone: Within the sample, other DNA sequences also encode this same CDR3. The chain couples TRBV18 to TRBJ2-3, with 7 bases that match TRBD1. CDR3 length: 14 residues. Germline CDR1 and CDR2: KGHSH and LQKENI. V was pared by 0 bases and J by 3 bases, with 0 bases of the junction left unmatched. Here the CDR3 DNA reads TGTGCCAGCTCACCACCCAGGGGGACAGATACGCAGTATTTT. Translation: CASSPPRGTDTQYF.

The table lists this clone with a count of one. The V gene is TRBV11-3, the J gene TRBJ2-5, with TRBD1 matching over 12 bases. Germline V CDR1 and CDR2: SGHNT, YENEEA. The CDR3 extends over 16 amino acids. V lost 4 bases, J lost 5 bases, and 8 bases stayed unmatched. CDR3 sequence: CASSSRWDRGLETQYF. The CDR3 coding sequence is TGTGCCAGCAGCTCACGCTGGGACAGGGGGCTGGAGACCCAGTACTTC.

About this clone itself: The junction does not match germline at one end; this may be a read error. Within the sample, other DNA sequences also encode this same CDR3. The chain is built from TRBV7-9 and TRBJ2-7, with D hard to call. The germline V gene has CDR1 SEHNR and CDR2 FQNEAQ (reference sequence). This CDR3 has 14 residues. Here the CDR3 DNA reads TGCGCCAGCAACCCGGCATCAGCCCTATACGAGCAGTACTTC. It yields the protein CASNPASALYEQYF.

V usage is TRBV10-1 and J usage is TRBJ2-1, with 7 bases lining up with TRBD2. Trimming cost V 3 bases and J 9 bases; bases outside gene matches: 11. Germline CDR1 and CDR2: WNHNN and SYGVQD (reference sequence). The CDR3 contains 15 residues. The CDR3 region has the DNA TGCGCCAGCAGTGACCAGAGCGGGATTACTGGTGAGCAGTTCTTC. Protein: CASSDQSGITGEQFF.

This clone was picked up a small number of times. This chain's CDR3 is CASSLGPTVPKLFF. The DNA of the CDR3 is TGTGCCAGCAGCTTGGGTCCGACAGTGCCAAAACTGTTTTTT. J is TRBJ1-4 and V is TRBV11-2, with D tentatively TRBD1 (5 bases). This CDR3 is built from 14 residues. The V end lost 3 bases, the J end lost 10 bases, and 15 bases lay between the germline ends. CDR1 is SGHAT and CDR2 is FQNNGV in the germline V gene.

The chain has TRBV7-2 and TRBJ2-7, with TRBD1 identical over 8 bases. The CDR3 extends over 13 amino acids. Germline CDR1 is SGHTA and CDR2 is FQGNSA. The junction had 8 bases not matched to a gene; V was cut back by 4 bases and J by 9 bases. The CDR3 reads CASSSRQGSVQYF. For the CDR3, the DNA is TGTGCCAGCAGCTCTCGACAGGGGTCGGTGCAGTACTTC.

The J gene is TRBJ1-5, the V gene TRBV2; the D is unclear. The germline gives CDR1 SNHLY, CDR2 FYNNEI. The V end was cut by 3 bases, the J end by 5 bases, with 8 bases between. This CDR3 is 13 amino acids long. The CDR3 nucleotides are TGTGCCAGCAGTGACGACGGCTATCAGCCCCAGCATTTT. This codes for CASSDDGYQPQHF.

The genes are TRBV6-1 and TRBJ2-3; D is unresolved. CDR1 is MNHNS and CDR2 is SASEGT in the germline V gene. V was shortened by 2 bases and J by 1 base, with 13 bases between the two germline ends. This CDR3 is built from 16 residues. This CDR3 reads CASSESVAGGTDTQYF. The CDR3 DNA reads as TGTGCCAGCAGTGAAAGCGTGGCAGGCGGCACAGATACGCAGTATTTT.

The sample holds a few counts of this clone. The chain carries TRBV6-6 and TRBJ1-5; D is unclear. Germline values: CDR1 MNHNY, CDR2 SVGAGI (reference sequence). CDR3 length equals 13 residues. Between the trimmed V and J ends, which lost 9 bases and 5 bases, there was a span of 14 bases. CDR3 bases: TGTGCCAGTAGGACCGGCGTATATCAGCCCCAGCATTTT. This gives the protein CASRTGVYQPQHF.

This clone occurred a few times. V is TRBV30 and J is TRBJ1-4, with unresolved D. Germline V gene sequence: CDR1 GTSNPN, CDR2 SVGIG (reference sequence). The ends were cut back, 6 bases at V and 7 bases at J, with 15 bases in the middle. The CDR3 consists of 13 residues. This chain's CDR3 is CACHPSWSEKLFF. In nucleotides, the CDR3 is TGTGCCTGCCATCCCTCCTGGAGTGAAAAACTGTTTTTT.

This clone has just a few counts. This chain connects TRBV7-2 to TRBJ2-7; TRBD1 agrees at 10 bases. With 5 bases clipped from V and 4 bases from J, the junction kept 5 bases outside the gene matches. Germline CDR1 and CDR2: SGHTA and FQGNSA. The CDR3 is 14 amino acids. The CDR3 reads CASSLRQGAYEQYF. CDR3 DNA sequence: TGTGCCAGCAGCCTGAGACAGGGGGCGTACGAGCAGTACTTC.

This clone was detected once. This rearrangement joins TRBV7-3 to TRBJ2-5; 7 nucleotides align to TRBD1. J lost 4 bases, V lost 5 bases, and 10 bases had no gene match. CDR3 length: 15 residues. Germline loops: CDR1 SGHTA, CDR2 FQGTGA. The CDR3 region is CASSPGQNLGETQYF. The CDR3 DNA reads TGTGCCAGCAGCCCGGGACAGAACTTAGGAGAGACCCAGTACTTC.

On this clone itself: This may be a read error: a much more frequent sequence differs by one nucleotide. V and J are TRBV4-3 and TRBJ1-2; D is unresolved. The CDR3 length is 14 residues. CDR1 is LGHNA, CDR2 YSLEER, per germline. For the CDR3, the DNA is TGCGCCAGCAGCCAAGACAGGAGTAACCATGGCTACACCTTC. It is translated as CASSQDRSNHGYTF.

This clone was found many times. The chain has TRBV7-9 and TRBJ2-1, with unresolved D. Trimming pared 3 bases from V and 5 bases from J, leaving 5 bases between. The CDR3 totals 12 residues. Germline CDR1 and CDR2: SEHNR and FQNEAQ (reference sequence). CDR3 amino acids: CASSFTNNEQFF. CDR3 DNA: TGTGCCAGCAGCTTTACTAACAATGAGCAGTTCTTC.

The CDR3 coding sequence is TGTGCCAGCAGCGTAGCGGGAGCAGACTACAATGAGCAGTTCTTC. The encoded protein is CASSVAGADYNEQFF. J is TRBJ2-1 and V is TRBV9; possibly TRBD2 for D (6 bases). The V end was cut by 0 bases, the J end by 3 bases, with 10 bases between. This CDR3 is 15 amino acids long. Germline lookup yields CDR1 SGDLS and CDR2 YYNGEE.

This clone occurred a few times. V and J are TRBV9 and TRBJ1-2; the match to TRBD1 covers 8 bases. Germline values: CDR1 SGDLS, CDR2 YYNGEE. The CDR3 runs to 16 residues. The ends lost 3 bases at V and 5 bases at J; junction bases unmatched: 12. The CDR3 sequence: CASSALGTGSRYGYTF. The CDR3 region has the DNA TGTGCCAGCAGCGCATTGGGGACAGGATCACGATATGGCTACACCTTC.

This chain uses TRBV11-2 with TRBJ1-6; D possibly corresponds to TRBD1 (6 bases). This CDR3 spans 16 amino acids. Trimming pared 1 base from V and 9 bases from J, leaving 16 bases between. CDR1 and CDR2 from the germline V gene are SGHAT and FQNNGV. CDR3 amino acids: CASSLGRDTMGSPLHF. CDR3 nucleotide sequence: TGTGCCAGCAGCTTAGGGCGGGACACCATGGGTTCACCCCTCCACTTT.

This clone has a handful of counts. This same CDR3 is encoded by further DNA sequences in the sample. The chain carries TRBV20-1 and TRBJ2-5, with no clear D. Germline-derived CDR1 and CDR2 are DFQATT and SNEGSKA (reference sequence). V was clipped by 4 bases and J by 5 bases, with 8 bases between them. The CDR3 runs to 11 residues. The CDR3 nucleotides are TGCAGTGCTACAATTGGGGAGACCCAGTACTTC. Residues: CSATIGETQYF.

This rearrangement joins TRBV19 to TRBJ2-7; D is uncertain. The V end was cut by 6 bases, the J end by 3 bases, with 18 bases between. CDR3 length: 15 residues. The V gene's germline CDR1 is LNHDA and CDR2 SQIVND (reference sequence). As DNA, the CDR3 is TGTGCCAGTAGCCCTGGGGTGGGCGTCCTCTACGAGCAGTACTTC. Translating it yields CASSPGVGVLYEQYF.

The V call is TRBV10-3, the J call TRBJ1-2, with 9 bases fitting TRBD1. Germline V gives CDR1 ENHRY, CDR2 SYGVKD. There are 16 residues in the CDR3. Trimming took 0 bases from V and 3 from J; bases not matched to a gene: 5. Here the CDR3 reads CAISESSGQGHYGYTF. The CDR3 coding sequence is TGTGCCATCAGTGAGTCATCGGGACAGGGACACTATGGCTACACCTTC.

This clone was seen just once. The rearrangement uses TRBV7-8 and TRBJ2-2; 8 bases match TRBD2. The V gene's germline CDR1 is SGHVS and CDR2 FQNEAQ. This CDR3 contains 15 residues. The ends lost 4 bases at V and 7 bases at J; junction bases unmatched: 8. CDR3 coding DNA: TGTGCCAGCAGCTGGACTAGCAGAAGTATCGGGGAGCTGTTTTTT. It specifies CASSWTSRSIGELFF.

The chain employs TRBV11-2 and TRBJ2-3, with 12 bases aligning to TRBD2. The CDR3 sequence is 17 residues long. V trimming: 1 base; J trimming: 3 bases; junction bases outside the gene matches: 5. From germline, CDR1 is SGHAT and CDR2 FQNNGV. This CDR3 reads CASSLGLAGVGTDTQYF. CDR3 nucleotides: TGTGCCAGCAGCTTAGGACTAGCGGGAGTAGGGACAGATACGCAGTATTTT.

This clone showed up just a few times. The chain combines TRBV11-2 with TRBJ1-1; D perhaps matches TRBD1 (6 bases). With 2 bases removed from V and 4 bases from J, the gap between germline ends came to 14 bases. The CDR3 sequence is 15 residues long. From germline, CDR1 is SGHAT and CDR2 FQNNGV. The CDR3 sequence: CASSLRGAGSTEAFF. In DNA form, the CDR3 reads TGTGCCAGCAGCTTAAGGGGGGCAGGGTCCACTGAAGCTTTCTTT.

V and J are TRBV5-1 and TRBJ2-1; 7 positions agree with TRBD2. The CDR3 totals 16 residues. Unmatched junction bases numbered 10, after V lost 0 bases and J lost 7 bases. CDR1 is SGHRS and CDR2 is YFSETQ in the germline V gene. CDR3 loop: CASSLGGGSRENEQFF. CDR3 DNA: TGCGCCAGCAGCTTGGGAGGCGGGAGTCGAGAGAATGAGCAGTTCTTC. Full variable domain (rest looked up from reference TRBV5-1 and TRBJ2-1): KAGVTQTPRYLIKTRGQQVTLSCSPISGHRSVSWYQQTPGQGLQFLFEYFSETQRNKGNFPGRFSGRQFSNSRSEMNVSTLELGDSALYLCASSLGGGSRENEQFFGPGTRLTVL.

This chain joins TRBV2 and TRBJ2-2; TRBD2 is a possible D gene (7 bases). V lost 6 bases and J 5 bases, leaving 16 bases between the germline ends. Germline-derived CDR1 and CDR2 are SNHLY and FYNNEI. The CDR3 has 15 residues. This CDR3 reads CASSIGGGRTGELFF. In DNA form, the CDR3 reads TGTGCCAGCAGCATAGGCGGGGGCCGGACCGGGGAGCTGTTTTTT. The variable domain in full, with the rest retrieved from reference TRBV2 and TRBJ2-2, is EPEVTQTPSHQVTQMGQEVILRCVPISNHLYFYWYRQILGQKVEFLVSFYNNEISEKSEIFDDQFSVERPDGSNFTLKIRSTKLEDSAMYFCASSIGGGRTGELFFGEGSRLTVL.

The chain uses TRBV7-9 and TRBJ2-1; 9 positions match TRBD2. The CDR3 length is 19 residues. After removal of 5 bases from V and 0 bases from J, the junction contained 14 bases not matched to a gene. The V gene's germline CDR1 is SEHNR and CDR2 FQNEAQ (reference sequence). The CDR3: CASSTLGGREGSSYNEQFF. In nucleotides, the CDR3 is TGTGCCAGCAGCACCCTAGGGGGGCGGGAGGGCAGCTCCTACAATGAGCAGTTCTTC.